The source of this T cell receptor beta chain is a study of a mutant IDH1 vaccine in newly diagnosed glioma (dated by TCRdb to about 2021). Regarding the complete study: Eight vaccinations were administered to patients in weeks 1, 3, 5, 7, 11, 15, 19 and 23, corresponding to visits V03 through V10. Longitudinal TCRB deep sequencing was done for 25 treated patients, wherever samples were available for exploratory analyses. Peripheral blood was collected at six visits: V03 (baseline), V05, V07, V10, V12 and V13. Prior to enrollment, patients had been given standard therapy consisting of radiotherapy alone, temozolomide alone, or radiochemotherapy with temozolomide, with the combination given to most patients. Of the roughly 34 treated patients, roughly 60% were male and approximately 40% were female, and the mean age was roughly 40 years. Vaccination was initiated 4-6 weeks after radiotherapy alone, or concurrently with temozolomide cycles in the chemotherapy-containing groups.

Study-wide findings and limitations: PBMC samples for TCRB deep sequencing were selected based on availability. Immune responses induced by the vaccine were seen in more than 85% of patients across multiple MHC alleles. According to the authors, sample limitations meant that analyses of patient blood samples could not be reproduced. Pseudoprogression seemed to be unrelated to changes in the top peripheral T cell clonotypes found by TCRB sequencing.

Reading the label with the study, this specimen's time point is: week 23, last vaccination. Each vaccine dose, consisting of 300 ug of a 20-mer mutant IDH1 peptide in Montanide, was administered subcutaneously with topical imiquimod. All donors had newly diagnosed IDH1-mutant astrocytomas of WHO grade 3 or 4 that showed loss of nuclear ATRX. The samples were drawn from NOA16, a multicentre, single-arm, open-label phase I trial in Germany that tested a mutant IDH1 peptide vaccine in humans for the first time. Genomic DNA for TCRB sequencing was extracted from EDTA blood using the DNeasy Blood and Tissue Kit. Libraries came from the immunoSEQ multiplex PCR assay. Rearranged TCR beta chain sequences were amplified with the hsTCRB Kit following the manufacturer's protocol. Sequencing of TCRB libraries was carried out on an Illumina MiSeq. As for the original processing: The kit vendor's proprietary platform handled demultiplexing, trimming and gene mapping. TCRdb limited this immuneACCESS table to in-frame rearrangements with V and J called. A share of clones is missing; checked studies link under half to unresolved V genes, and the rest is unexplained. The V and J calls and clone size are taken from that table; D and trimming were inferred from the DNA. This sample comprises about 82,000 clones, 85% of them detected only once. About 2.2% of the sample rests with the top ten.

Reading the germline V gene gives CDR1 SGHTA and CDR2 FQGNSA. The CDR3 runs 11 amino acids, cysteine and phenylalanine included. The read is trimmed to its CDR3 DNA, 33 bases read in frame from base 1. The junction carries 6 bases between V and J, which are trimmed by 1 base and 9 bases respectively. In regard to this clone: Its antigen is still unknown. No much larger clone exists at a distance of one base, and base qualities are not known.

The TCR sequence derives from a man aged 25 to 40 with glioma. Some clones in this sample may be carry-over from other donors' samples. The rearrangement combines TRBV7-2 with TRBJ2-5; the D gene lacks a confident call. Sequencing used PBMCs, obtained from a glioma patient whose treatment included an IDH1 peptide vaccine. The CDR3 protein sequence reads: CASSLGGSQYF. In nucleotide form, the sequence is TGTGCCAGCAGCTTAGGTGGGTCCCAGTACTTC.